Listed below are T cell receptor beta chains from one sample, sequenced in a study of T cells in Graves' hyperthyroidism and ophthalmopathy. TCRdb re-analysed the multiplex PCR reads in MiXCR, keeping a single row per CDR3 protein. The table has over 700,000 distinct CDR3 sequences, approximately 40% seen once. Sequencing was done on a sample of blood. These receptors were collected from a man between 18 and 29 years old with Graves' hyperthyroidism. Both conserved end residues are part of each CDR3.

J gene,V gene,CDR3 protein
TRBJ1-4,TRBV10-3,CATGTGDATNEKLFF
TRBJ2-7,TRBV20-1,CSVRGPSGGEQYF
TRBJ2-7,TRBV7-8,CASSQGTSGNYEQYF
TRBJ2-2,TRBV19,CASSTPGAATGELFF
TRBJ2-7,TRBV2,CASSENEISYEQYF
TRBJ1-1,TRBV24-1,CATSDGTGRKAFF
TRBJ1-6,TRBV7-2,CASSFRAPLLNSPLHF
TRBJ2-7,TRBV7-9,CASGSHYEQYF
TRBJ2-5,TRBV9,CASSVAGVETQYF
TRBJ2-7,TRBV4-1,CASSQDPLAAYEQYF
TRBJ2-5,TRBV7-8,CASRNRGQETQYF
TRBJ1-6,TRBV12-3/TRBV12-4,CASSRGGRGSPLHF
TRBJ1-1,TRBV12-3/TRBV12-4,CASSRQGATEAFF
TRBJ2-7,TRBV29-1,CSVEGQGTYEQYF
TRBJ2-2,TRBV19,CASRKPGLAGDSSTGELFF
TRBJ2-7,TRBV9,CASSRLGDEQYF
TRBJ1-1,TRBV6-1,CASRRGASTGSITEAFF
TRBJ2-3,TRBV6-1,CASSVPESTDTQYF
TRBJ2-7,TRBV2,CASRRQGSSSYEQYF
TRBJ1-2,TRBV29-1,CSAGGTGMVRPYGYTF
TRBJ1-1,TRBV10-3,CAISESTGAGEAFF
TRBJ1-4,TRBV12-3/TRBV12-4,CASSSGNNEKLFF
TRBJ1-2,TRBV2,CASRGLDYTF
TRBJ2-2,TRBV2,CASSGTFASGENTGELFF
TRBJ1-4,TRBV15,CATSRGTGLGEKLFF
TRBJ1-5,TRBV12-3/TRBV12-4,CASSPAGGSQPQHF
TRBJ2-7,TRBV10-3,CTISETIVAGGPSEQYF
TRBJ1-6,TRBV5-1,CASSLTGYNSPLHF
TRBJ1-2,TRBV9,CASSQIGTFGYTF
TRBJ1-2,TRBV15,CATSRDRVGNYGYTF
TRBJ1-2,TRBV29-1,CSVGVGGYTF
TRBJ1-6,TRBV6-5,CAISYLGQGGSPLHF
TRBJ1-6,TRBV25-1,CASSFPGPPNSPLHF
TRBJ1-1,TRBV10-3,CAIREGGDTEAFF
TRBJ2-3,TRBV20-1,CSAKDRGMDTQYF
TRBJ2-5,TRBV15,CATSGIDPSGETQYF
TRBJ2-7,TRBV5-1,CASSFDEEQYF
TRBJ2-7,TRBV29-1,CSVEGGNTYEQYF
TRBJ2-2,TRBV15,CATSNWGQAGELFF
TRBJ1-5,TRBV2,CASSVPVVGQSNQPQHF
TRBJ2-7,TRBV7-3,CAWKGVGYEQYF
TRBJ1-1,TRBV2,CAKRHHPLIWTGKGDTEAFF
TRBJ1-2,TRBV29-1,CSVEPSNYGYTF
TRBJ1-5,TRBV12-3/TRBV12-4,CASRGDGGSNQPQHF
TRBJ1-2,TRBV29-1,CSSTDGYTF
TRBJ1-4,TRBV12-3/TRBV12-4,CASSYSVTLEKLFF
TRBJ2-2,TRBV29-1,CSVAGWTGELFF
TRBJ1-5,TRBV11-1,CASSVAGTNQPQHF
TRBJ1-2,TRBV6-2/TRBV6-3,CASSERQEAVSGYTF
TRBJ2-2,TRBV18,CASSPPPTGTRELFF
TRBJ1-1,TRBV5-1,CASSRLGQNTEAFF
TRBJ2-2,TRBV20-1,CSAHGQGSNTGELFF
TRBJ2-5,TRBV7-9,CASSPGQGVETQYF
TRBJ1-6,TRBV15,CATSSKGEQGNSPLHF
TRBJ1-2,TRBV19,CASSMEQGGGYTF
TRBJ2-7,TRBV2,CAIRRLAGSYEQYF
TRBJ1-5,TRBV12-3/TRBV12-4,CASSVTGANQPQHF
TRBJ1-5,TRBV12-3/TRBV12-4,CASNAGRGNNQPQHF
.,TRBV20-1,CSARGGEDEQFF